Below, 9 T cell receptor beta chains from the same sample are listed, as sequenced in a study of blood T cell repertoires in COVID-19. TCRdb keeps only in-frame clones here, not all; method: immunoSEQ multiplex PCR. The sample lists approximately 260,000 clones, over 80% seen once, with about 1.9% in the top ten. Sequencing was carried out using PBMCs or T cells enriched from blood (not recorded which). Receptors originate from a woman between 18 and 29 years old who had recovered from COVID-19.

This chain connects TRBV5-6 to TRBJ1-2; TRBD1 matches at 7 bases. The V and J ends lost 4 bases and 5 bases, in that order; junction bases with no gene match: 11. This CDR3 region has 15 residues. The V gene's germline CDR1 is SGHDT and CDR2 YYEEEE. CDR3 protein: CASSIGDSLGYGYTF. DNA for the CDR3: TGTGCCAGCAGCATAGGGGACAGTCTGGGATATGGCTACACCTTC.

The J gene is TRBJ2-7, the V gene TRBV28; no definite D call. Per the germline V gene, CDR1 is MDHEN and CDR2 is SYDVKM. The CDR3 has 16 residues. V was trimmed by 1 base and J by 0 bases, leaving 13 bases between them. The CDR3 DNA is TGTGCCAGCAGTTTATCTAACAGCATTTTCTCCTACGAGCAGTACTTC. Translated, it gives CASSLSNSIFSYEQYF.

This clone was detected only once. This chain links TRBV18 with TRBJ2-7, with TRBD1 matching over 7 bases. This CDR3 has 16 residues. Germline loops: CDR1 KGHSH, CDR2 LQKENI. Unmatched junction bases numbered 12, after V lost 5 bases and J lost 2 bases. CDR3 DNA: TGTGCCAGCTCAAGGTCCGGGACAGTATTAGCCTACGAGCAGTACTTC. Its protein is CASSRSGTVLAYEQYF.

V and J are TRBV4-1 and TRBJ2-1, with 14 bases matching TRBD2. The V gene's germline CDR1 is MGHRA and CDR2 YSYEKL. The CDR3 sequence is 15 residues long. Losses at the gene ends were 8 bases for V and 9 bases for J; bases not matched to a gene: 9. Here the CDR3 DNA reads TGCGCCAGCGGCCCGGGACTAGCGGGAGAAGGTGAGCAGTTCTTC. Translating gives CASGPGLAGEGEQFF.

J is TRBJ1-3 and V is TRBV10-3; no clear D. The germline V gene encodes CDR1 ENHRY and CDR2 SYGVKD. V lost 8 bases and J 3 bases, leaving 5 bases between the germline ends. This CDR3 region has 11 residues. Here the CDR3 DNA reads TGTGCCATCTCGGGTGGAAACACCATATATTTT. Encoded protein: CAISGGNTIYF.

The rearrangement links TRBV24-1 to TRBJ1-2; no clear D gene. Between the trimmed V and J ends, which lost 2 bases and 4 bases, there was a span of 16 bases. From germline, CDR1 is KGHDR and CDR2 SFDVKD. CDR3 size: 16 residues. This CDR3 reads CATSDSGRSEGYGYTF. The CDR3 region has the DNA TGTGCCACCAGTGATTCTGGGAGGTCCGAGGGCTATGGCTACACCTTC.

The V and J genes are TRBV13 and TRBJ1-4; D not certain. This CDR3 spans 12 amino acids. Germline V gives CDR1 PRHDT, CDR2 FYEKMQ (reference sequence). The V end lost 3 bases, the J end lost 8 bases, and 7 bases lay between the germline ends. The CDR3 DNA reads as TGTGCCAGCAGCTTTCGGCGGGAAAAACTGTTTTTT. Protein sequence: CASSFRREKLFF.

DNA of the CDR3: TGTGCCACCAGTGTCCCGACAGGGGGTCACAATGAGCAGTTCTTC. Its translation is CATSVPTGGHNEQFF. The rearrangement links TRBV24-1 to TRBJ2-1; 9 positions match TRBD1. This CDR3 comprises 15 residues. Germline CDR1 is KGHDR and CDR2 is SFDVKD. V shed 5 bases, J shed 5 bases, and the junction held 6 bases outside the gene matches.

This clone turned up a few times. The V and J genes are TRBV7-2 and TRBJ2-6, with 8 nucleotides matching TRBD1. The CDR3 loop spans 13 amino acids. J lost 10 bases, V lost 5 bases, and 4 bases had no gene match. Germline CDR1 reads SGHTA; CDR2 reads FQGNSA. Written as DNA, the CDR3 is TGTGCCAGCAGCCCGGGACAGGCTAACGTCCTGACTTTC. It is translated as CASSPGQANVLTF.